What follows describes a single TCR beta chain. The antigen remains unidentified. The sample originates from a study of cytomegalovirus exposure and HLA in healthy donors. Findings and limits, study-wide: Reports credit the classifier with highly specific, highly sensitive diagnosis of cytomegalovirus status.

Assay: immunoSEQ multiplex PCR; the TCRdb copy retains only in-frame clones and omits some. The sample consists of approximately 71,000 clones, 94% of them appearing once. V lost 5 bases to trimming and J lost 4 bases; unmatched junction nucleotides: 5. Germline V gene sequence: CDR1 GTSNPN, CDR2 SVGIG (reference sequence). The CDR3 is 12 residues long. The chain combines TRBV30 with TRBJ2-7; 7 bases are shared with TRBD2. This clonotype originated in a woman in her late teens or twenties in good health and CMV-seronegative. Sequencing input: PBMCs. The CDR3 here is CAWGAGVYEQYF. CDR3 nucleotides: TGTGCCTGGGGGGCGGGAGTTTACGAGCAGTACTTC. Supplemented by reference TRBV30 and TRBJ2-7, the full variable domain reads SQTIHQWPATLVQPVGSPLSLECTVEGTSNPNLYWYRQAAGRGLQLLFYSVGIGQISSEVPQNLSASRPQDRQFILSSKKLLLSDSGFYLCAWGAGVYEQYFGPGTRLTVT.